This T cell receptor beta chain derives from a study of cytomegalovirus exposure and HLA in healthy donors. General study points: Reportedly, fewer N-insertions than the approximately 700-donor mean appeared in an Asian-associated ancestry cluster in a later analysis. Later analysis revealed greater clonal expansion in HLA-associated TCR beta chains than in equally common others. The CMV antigen specificity of a few CMV-associated chains was confirmed through in vitro analysis.

The V and J ends lost 2 bases and 1 base respectively, with 11 bases between them. Germline V CDR1 and CDR2: KGHSH, LQKENI. CDR3 size: 15 residues. PCR was performed using 60 Vbeta and 13 Jbeta primers. The data were produced by immunoSEQ multiplex PCR, yet TCRdb's version contains in-frame clones alone and is incomplete. The data hold 160,000 or so clones, with 83% observed a single time. Points on this clone: The antigen is not known.

V gene TRBV18 combines with J gene TRBJ1-1; possibly TRBD1 for D (6 bases). Sequenced material: PBMCs. This receptor was taken from a man between 50 and 59 years old in good health and CMV-seropositive. This CDR3 is CASSPTDSWNTEAFF. The DNA for the CDR3 is TGTGCCAGCTCACCAACGGACAGCTGGAACACTGAAGCTTTCTTT.